This T cell receptor (beta chain) was retrieved from a study of blood T cell repertoires in COVID-19. Study overall: PBMCs, B-cell-depleted T cells, or T cells provided the cDNA or gDNA that made up the material.

Assignments of participants to cohorts depended upon their own reported clinical history. In the source study's methods: Researchers report that nucleated cell counts were estimated from reference gene primer amplification. The method was immunoSEQ multiplex PCR; TCRdb's version includes in-frame clones alone and lacks a portion of them. The V and J calls and the clone size are those of that table, but D and trimming were determined from the DNA. The profile shows more than 350,000 clones, 70% to 90% of them singletons. The receptor was isolated from a woman between 18 and 29 years old who had been exposed to COVID-19. Specimen: PBMCs or T cells enriched from blood (not recorded which).

The DNA of the CDR3 is TGCAGCGTTGAAGACCCCGTTATCGGCTACGAGCAGTACTTC. This translates into CSVEDPVIGYEQYF. The rearrangement uses TRBV29-1 and TRBJ2-7; D is unclear. The V end lost 0 bases, the J end lost 3 bases, and 12 bases lay between the germline ends. CDR3 length: 14 residues. Germline CDR1 is SQVTM and CDR2 is ANQGSEA.